This T cell receptor beta chain was sequenced for a study of blood T cell repertoires in COVID-19. The wider study: The United States, Italy and Spain were the sources of the acute and convalescent COVID-19 samples. The analysed material was cDNA or gDNA that came from T cells, B-cell-depleted T cells, or PBMCs.

The CDR3 spans 17 residues. V gave up 0 bases and J gave up 0 bases, with 11 bases separating them. Germline-derived CDR1 and CDR2 are SGHAT and FQNNGV. With regard to this clone: The sample contains more than one DNA sequence encoding this CDR3.

In the authors' workflow: Reference gene primer amplification in the assay estimated nucleated cell counts. The assay was immunoSEQ multiplex PCR, and TCRdb's table has in-frame clones only and misses some. That table is the source of V, J and clone size, and D and trimming were worked out from the DNA. This table has about 190,000 clones, 80% to 85% appearing once. The sample taken for sequencing was peripheral blood. The chain links TRBV11-2 to TRBJ2-2; TRBD1 is a possible D gene (5 bases). This receptor was obtained from a woman under 40 with acute or convalescent COVID-19. CDR3 loop: CASSLEVTGPNTGELFF. The CDR3 DNA is TGTGCCAGCAGCTTAGAGGTCACAGGCCCGAACACCGGGGAGCTGTTTTTT.